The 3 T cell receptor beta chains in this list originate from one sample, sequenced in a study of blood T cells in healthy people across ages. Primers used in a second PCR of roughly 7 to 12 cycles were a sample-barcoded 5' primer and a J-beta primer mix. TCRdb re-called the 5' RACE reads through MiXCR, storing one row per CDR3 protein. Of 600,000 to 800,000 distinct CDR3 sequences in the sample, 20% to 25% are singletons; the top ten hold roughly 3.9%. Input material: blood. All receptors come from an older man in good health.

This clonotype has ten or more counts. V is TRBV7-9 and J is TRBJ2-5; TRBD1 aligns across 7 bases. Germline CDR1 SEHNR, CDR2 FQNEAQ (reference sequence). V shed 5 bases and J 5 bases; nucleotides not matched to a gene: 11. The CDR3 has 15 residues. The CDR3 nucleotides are TGTGCCAGCAGCCTAGTATACAGGGGCTGGGAGACCCAGTACTTC. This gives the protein CASSLVYRGWETQYF.

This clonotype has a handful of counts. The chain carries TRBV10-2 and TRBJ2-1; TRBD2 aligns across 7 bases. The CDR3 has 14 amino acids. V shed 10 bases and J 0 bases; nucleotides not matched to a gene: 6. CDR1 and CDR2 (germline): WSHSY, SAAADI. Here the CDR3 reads CATLSGTSYNEQFF. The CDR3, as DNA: TGCGCCACACTCAGCGGGACCTCCTACAATGAGCAGTTCTTC.

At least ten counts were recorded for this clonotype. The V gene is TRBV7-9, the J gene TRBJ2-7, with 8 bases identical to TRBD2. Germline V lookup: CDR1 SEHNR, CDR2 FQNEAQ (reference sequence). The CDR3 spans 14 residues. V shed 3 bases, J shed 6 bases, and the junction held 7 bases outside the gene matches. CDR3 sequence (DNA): TGTGCCAGCAGCTTCGCTGGACTAGCCTCCGAGCAGTACTTC. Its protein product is CASSFAGLASEQYF.